Following are 29 T cell receptor beta chains from one sample sequenced in a study of response to subunit inactivated influenza vaccine. TCRdb used MiXCR to reprocess the RT-PCR reads, holding one entry per CDR3 protein. The sample has some 600,000 distinct CDR3 sequences, less than 15% seen once. Sequences were derived from PBMCs from blood, sampled roughly 15 days before vaccination. The receptors were gathered from a man over 45 who received an inactivated influenza vaccine.

This clonotype was seen only a few times. This sequence joins TRBV5-1 and TRBJ1-1; no clear D. The germline V and J ends were trimmed by 2 bases and 0 bases, with 17 bases remaining between them. The CDR3 length is 17 residues. Per the germline V gene, CDR1 is SGHRS and CDR2 is YFSETQ. The CDR3 sequence is CASSLNSGREMNTEAFF. For the CDR3, the DNA is TGCGCCAGCAGCTTAAACTCCGGAAGGGAGATGAACACTGAAGCTTTCTTT.

The chain carries TRBV20-1 and TRBJ2-1; D is perhaps TRBD2 (5 bases). Between the trimmed V and J ends, which lost 6 bases and 5 bases, there was a span of 14 bases. The CDR3 runs 13 residues. Germline CDR1 DFQATT, CDR2 SNEGSKA (reference sequence). The DNA for the CDR3 is TGCAGTGCCCCGAAGCGGATTAACAATGAGCAGTTCTTC. It specifies CSAPKRINNEQFF.

Only a few counts were recorded for this clonotype. The CDR3 here is CASRMDAGNTIYF. The CDR3 DNA sequence: TGTGCCAGCAGGATGGACGCGGGAAACACCATATATTTT. This rearrangement joins TRBV12-3 or TRBV12-4 to TRBJ1-3; no clear D gene. Trimming shortened V by 6 bases and J by 4 bases, and 10 bases separated the two germline ends. The CDR3 length is 13 residues.

This clonotype came up a few times. The chain links TRBV10-3 to TRBJ2-7; D call uncertain. The CDR3 spans 12 residues. The germline gives CDR1 ENHRY, CDR2 SYGVKD. The V and J ends lost 6 bases and 7 bases respectively, with 13 bases between them. CDR3 nucleotide sequence: TGTGCCATCAGACGACAAGATTGGGAGCAGTACTTC. It yields the protein CAIRRQDWEQYF.

This clonotype was found a few times. The CDR3 sequence is CASSQATGNLYGYTF. DNA for the CDR3: TGCGCCAGCAGCCAAGCCACAGGGAATCTCTATGGCTACACCTTC. The chain is built from TRBV4-3 and TRBJ1-2; tentative D call: TRBD1 (6 bases). This CDR3 region has 15 residues. V lost 1 base to trimming and J lost 4 bases, with 13 bases between them. In germline, CDR1 is LGHNA, CDR2 YSLEER.

This clonotype has a count of ten or more. V and J are TRBV13 and TRBJ1-5, with D unresolved. The CDR3 loop spans 13 amino acids. The ends were cut back, 5 bases at V and 6 bases at J, with 11 bases in the middle. The germline V gene encodes CDR1 PRHDT and CDR2 FYEKMQ (reference sequence). CDR3 nucleotides: TGTGCCAGCAGCCTACGCGGGTCTCAGCCCCAGCATTTT. Translating it yields CASSLRGSQPQHF.

This clonotype was counted at least ten times. The gene calls are TRBV14 and TRBJ1-1; TRBD1 matches at 7 bases. V was clipped by 1 base and J by 1 base; unmatched bases: 3. Germline CDR1 SGHDN, CDR2 FVKESK. CDR3 size: 15 residues. In nucleotides, the CDR3 is TGTGCCAGCAGCCAAGGGGGACAGAGGAACACTGAAGCTTTCTTT. Translating gives CASSQGGQRNTEAFF.

V is TRBV9 and J is TRBJ1-4; 8 bases are shared with TRBD1. CDR3 length equals 17 residues. Germline CDR1 and CDR2: SGDLS and YYNGEE. Trimming at V came to 0 bases and at J to 5 bases, leaving 9 bases not matched to a gene. CDR3: CASSVAPGGLSNEKLFF. The DNA for the CDR3 is TGTGCCAGCAGCGTAGCTCCAGGGGGCCTTTCAAATGAAAAACTGTTTTTT.

This clonotype was counted only a few times. CDR3 in amino acids: CASSPAGTYNYGYTF. CDR3 bases: TGTGCCAGCTCACCCGCGGGGACCTATAACTATGGCTACACCTTC. V is TRBV18 and J is TRBJ1-2, with D possibly being TRBD1 (5 bases). This CDR3 region has 15 residues. The V gene lost 3 bases and the J gene lost 1 base, with 12 bases spanning the gap. CDR1 KGHSH and CDR2 LQKENI come from the germline V gene.

This clonotype has ten or more counts. The chain combines TRBV20-1 with TRBJ2-2; no clear D. The V gene's germline CDR1 is DFQATT and CDR2 SNEGSKA (reference sequence). CDR3 length equals 12 residues. V lost 3 bases and J 6 bases, leaving 8 bases between the germline ends. CDR3 loop: CSASRRAGELFF. CDR3 in DNA: TGCAGTGCTAGTCGGCGAGCCGGGGAGCTGTTTTTT.

Only a few counts were recorded for this clonotype. The V and J genes are TRBV6-2 or TRBV6-3 and TRBJ2-3; perhaps TRBD2 as D (7 bases). The CDR3 is made up of 16 amino acids. V was shortened by 6 bases and J by 3 bases, with 19 bases between the two germline ends. Germline assignment: CDR1 MNHEY and CDR2 SVGEGT. The CDR3 nucleotides are TGTGCCAGCAGAAAGACGGGAGGAGGGGGTACAGATACGCAGTATTTT. This gives the protein CASRKTGGGGTDTQYF.

The chain has TRBV28 and TRBJ2-1; 7 nucleotides line up with TRBD2. CDR3 size: 17 residues. V lost 3 bases, J lost 2 bases, and 10 bases stayed unmatched. Germline V gives CDR1 MDHEN, CDR2 SYDVKM. The CDR3 here is CASSFLAGEGTYNEQFF. DNA for the CDR3: TGTGCCAGCAGTTTTCTTGCGGGAGAAGGAACCTACAATGAGCAGTTCTTC.

The sample holds a few counts of this clonotype. The rearrangement joins TRBV5-5 to TRBJ1-2; D gene uncertain. Germline V gene data show CDR1 as SGHKS and CDR2 as YYEKEE (reference sequence). This CDR3 has 13 residues. Trimming stripped 5 bases from V and 3 bases from J, with 11 bases between. The CDR3 DNA reads TGTGCCAGCAGTCAGGACGGGGACTATGGCTACACCTTC. It encodes CASSQDGDYGYTF. Together with reference TRBV5-5 and TRBJ1-2, the CDR3 gives the full variable domain: DAGVTQSPTHLIKTRGQQVTLRCSPISGHKSVSWYQQVLGQGPQFIFQYYEKEERGRGNFPDRFSARQFPNYSSELNVNALLLGDSALYLCASSQDGDYGYTFGSGTRLTVV.

This clonotype appeared once. The gene calls are TRBV12-2 and TRBJ2-7; TRBD1, as called in the table, went unchecked against the DNA. TRBV12-2 is an annotated pseudogene. This CDR3 comprises 15 residues. The CDR3 DNA follows: TGTGCTCTACCCCGGGGCGGGGTTACCATCTACGAGCAGTACTTC. Translation: CALPRGGVTIYEQYF.

This clonotype was recorded a few times. The genes are TRBV28 and TRBJ1-3; D ambiguous. Germline V lookup: CDR1 MDHEN, CDR2 SYDVKM. The CDR3 covers 15 residues. Trimming stripped 5 bases from V and 2 bases from J, with 13 bases between. The CDR3: CASSSRAYTGNTIYF. As DNA, the CDR3 is TGTGCCAGCAGTAGTCGGGCATACACTGGAAACACCATATATTTT.

This chain links TRBV7-9 with TRBJ2-1; D not certain. Deletions cut 5 bases from V and 8 bases from J, with 16 bases between. This CDR3 contains 14 residues. Germline loops: CDR1 SEHNR, CDR2 FQNEAQ (reference sequence). For the CDR3, the DNA is TGTGCCAGCAGCCAACCCGGACGGAGACATGAGCAGTTCTTC. This codes for CASSQPGRRHEQFF.

This chain joins TRBV11-2 and TRBJ2-5; D may be TRBD1 or TRBD2 (5 bases each). V dropped 1 base and J dropped 5 bases, with 14 bases sitting between them. Germline CDR1 and CDR2: SGHAT and FQNNGV. The CDR3 is 15 amino acids. The DNA for the CDR3 is TGTGCCAGCAGCTTAGTCGAGGGGCGTTCGGAGACCCAGTACTTC. Protein product: CASSLVEGRSETQYF.

This clonotype has more than one count but fewer than ten. J is TRBJ2-2 and V is TRBV4-2, with 8 bases aligning to TRBD2. This CDR3 spans 16 amino acids. CDR1 is LGHNA, CDR2 YNFKEQ, per germline. J was trimmed by 3 bases and V by 4 bases; bases with no gene match: 7. The CDR3 loop is CASSPTRGADTGELFF. CDR3 DNA sequence: TGTGCCAGCAGCCCAACGCGGGGGGCCGACACCGGGGAGCTGTTTTTT.

This rearrangement joins TRBV5-6 to TRBJ2-1, with 9 bases fitting TRBD2. CDR3 length equals 16 residues. V lost 3 bases, J lost 5 bases, and 9 bases stayed unmatched. Germline CDR1 reads SGHDT; CDR2 reads YYEEEE. The CDR3 protein is CASSSARGLADNEQFF. CDR3 bases: TGTGCCAGCAGCTCGGCAAGGGGACTAGCTGACAATGAGCAGTTCTTC.

The chain carries TRBV5-6 and TRBJ1-2, with a weak D call TRBD1 (6 bases). V gave up 4 bases and J gave up 4 bases, with 14 bases separating them. CDR3 length: 14 residues. Looked up from germline, CDR1 is SGHDT and CDR2 is YYEEEE. CDR3 loop: CASSALGRGYGYTF. CDR3 DNA sequence: TGTGCCAGCAGCGCCCTCGGCAGGGGCTATGGCTACACCTTC.

This clonotype has only a few counts. The CDR3 here is CSVAPGQSLHF. In DNA form, the CDR3 reads TGCAGTGTCGCTCCAGGGCAGTCCCTCCACTTT. The rearrangement uses TRBV20-1 and TRBJ1-6, with D perhaps matching TRBD1 (5 bases). V lost 7 bases and J 14 bases, leaving 15 bases between the germline ends. This CDR3 is built from 11 residues. Germline CDR1 reads DFQATT; CDR2 reads SNEGSKA (reference sequence).

This clonotype was counted a few times. V and J are TRBV15 and TRBJ2-1, with 7 bases fitting TRBD1. Germline-derived CDR1 and CDR2 are LNHNV and YYDKDF (reference sequence). Trimming at V came to 5 bases and at J to 4 bases, leaving 5 bases not matched to a gene. The CDR3 is 14 amino acids. CDR3 in DNA: TGTGCCACCAGCTCCCGGACAGGATACAATGAGCAGTTCTTC. Residues: CATSSRTGYNEQFF.

A few counts support this clonotype. The chain uses TRBV3-1 and TRBJ2-3, with 9 bases that match TRBD2. Germline V lookup: CDR1 LGHDT, CDR2 YNNKEL (reference sequence). After removal of 4 bases from V and 6 bases from J, the junction contained 8 bases not matched to a gene. The CDR3 length is 15 residues. DNA for the CDR3: TGTGCCAGCAGCCCTAGCGGGGCTGGGCCGGATACGCAGTATTTT. Translation gives CASSPSGAGPDTQYF.

Ten or more counts support this clonotype. This rearrangement joins TRBV7-8 to TRBJ2-1; 9 bases match TRBD2. This CDR3 comprises 17 residues. After removal of 5 bases from V and 6 bases from J, the junction contained 14 bases not matched to a gene. Germline V gene data show CDR1 as SGHVS and CDR2 as FQNEAQ. The CDR3, as DNA: TGTGCCAGCAGCAGAACCAGGACTAGCGTAGGAAGCAATGAGCAGTTCTTC. It translates to CASSRTRTSVGSNEQFF.

Concerning this clonotype: One end of the junction does not line up with germline, which may come from a read error. The V call is TRBV7-2, the J call TRBJ1-4, with unresolved D. The CDR3 covers 13 residues. The germline V gene encodes CDR1 SGHTA and CDR2 FQGNSA. The CDR3 is CASSYNFGEVTVF. Written as DNA, the CDR3 is TGTGCCAGCAGCTATAACTTCGGTGAGGTCACTGTATTT.

The chain is built from TRBV7-2 and TRBJ2-7; a possible D gene is TRBD1 (6 bases). This CDR3 spans 19 amino acids. CDR1 and CDR2 from the germline V gene are SGHTA and FQGNSA. V shed 2 bases and J shed 3 bases, with 26 bases lying between them. This CDR3 reads CASSLSSFGSGTRGYEQYF. The CDR3 nucleotides are TGTGCCAGCAGCTTATCGTCCTTCGGGTCCGGGACAAGGGGCTACGAGCAGTACTTC.

V gene TRBV20-1 combines with J gene TRBJ2-7; D perhaps matches TRBD1 (6 bases). The CDR3 consists of 15 residues. V gave up 2 bases and J gave up 3 bases, with 17 bases separating them. Germline CDR1 reads DFQATT; CDR2 reads SNEGSKA (reference sequence). CDR3 amino acids: CSARHYPQGNYEQYF. CDR3 coding DNA: TGCAGTGCTAGACATTACCCTCAGGGGAACTACGAGCAGTACTTC.

This clonotype was seen only a few times. The chain recombines TRBV20-1 with TRBJ2-7, with D possibly matching TRBD1 (7 bases). Germline-derived CDR1 and CDR2 are DFQATT and SNEGSKA (reference sequence). The CDR3 length is 16 residues. Trimming shortened V by 2 bases and J by 0 bases, and 17 bases separated the two germline ends. The CDR3 nucleotides read TGCAGTGCTAGAACAGAAACAGGGGACTTCTCCTACGAGCAGTACTTC. It is translated as CSARTETGDFSYEQYF.

The chain uses TRBV7-2 and TRBJ2-7, with D tentatively TRBD2 (5 bases). Trimming took 4 bases from V and 2 from J, leaving 12 bases between them. Germline assignment: CDR1 SGHTA and CDR2 FQGNSA. CDR3 length: 14 amino acids. The CDR3: CASSSGLPPYEQYF. Here the CDR3 DNA reads TGTGCCAGCAGCTCAGGACTCCCCCCCTACGAGCAGTACTTC. The whole variable domain, remainder taken from reference TRBV7-2 and TRBJ2-7, is GAGVSQSPSNKVTEKGKDVELRCDPISGHTALYWYRQSLGQGLEFLIYFQGNSAPDKSGLPSDRFSAERTGGSVSTLTIQRTQQEDSAVYLCASSSGLPPYEQYFGPGTRLTVT.